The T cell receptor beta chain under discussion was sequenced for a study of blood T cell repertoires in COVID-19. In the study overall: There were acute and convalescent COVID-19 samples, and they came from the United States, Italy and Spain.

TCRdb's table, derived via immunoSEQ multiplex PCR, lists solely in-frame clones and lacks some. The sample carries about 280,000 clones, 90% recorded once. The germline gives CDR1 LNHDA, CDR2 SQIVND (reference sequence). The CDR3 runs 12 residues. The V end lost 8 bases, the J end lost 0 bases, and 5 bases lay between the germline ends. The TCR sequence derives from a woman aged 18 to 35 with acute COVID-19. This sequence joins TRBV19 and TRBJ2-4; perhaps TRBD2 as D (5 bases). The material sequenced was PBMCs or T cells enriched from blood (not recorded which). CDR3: CASRGAKNIQYF. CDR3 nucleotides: TGTGCCAGTCGGGGAGCCAAAAACATTCAGTACTTC.